Only a few counts were recorded for the clone carrying this T cell receptor beta chain. This sample was taken from a study of OX40 agonist ivuxolimab in advanced cancers. This table comes from immunoSEQ multiplex PCR, and its TCRdb copy is limited to in-frame clones, with some not included. The sample shows about 69,000 clones, less than 90% of them seen only once. CDR3 length: 14 residues. Deletions cut 4 bases from V and 4 bases from J, with 15 bases between. The germline gives CDR1 SGHNT, CDR2 YYREEE (reference sequence). The sequence derives from an adult with an advanced solid tumor such as melanoma, head and neck, liver or kidney cancer. This chain uses TRBV5-4 with TRBJ2-7; D ambiguous. The sequencing used CD4+ or CD8+ T cells sorted from blood, collected in a trial of the OX40 agonist ivuxolimab. The CDR3 sequence is CASSPAVTSYEQYF. The DNA of the CDR3 is TGTGCCAGCAGCCCTGCGGTGACTTCGTACGAGCAGTACTTC.